The clone carrying this T cell receptor (beta chain) has just a few counts. The target antigen is unknown. The trim removed 7 bases at V and 4 bases at J, leaving 22 bases unmatched. The CDR3 sequence is 19 residues long. cDNA synthesis used the whole RNA isolate, giving expressed TCRB sequences. A few million reads were obtained on average from naive, central memory and regulatory T cell samples. Here immunoSEQ multiplex PCR was the method, and the copy in TCRdb shows in-frame clones only, minus some. The sample lists about 620,000 clones; around 15% were seen once. This sample was included in a study of beta chain features in type 1 diabetes. Study-wide findings and caveats: For patients and controls alike, PCR might favor shorter templates to the same degree.

The chain carries TRBV23-1 and TRBJ2-4; 7 bases match TRBD1. TRBV23-1 is given ORF status, its function remaining uncertain. This TCR was recovered from a man in his late teens or twenties in good health. Sequences were obtained from naive CD4+ T cells from blood. CDR3 coding DNA: TGCGCCAGCACTCTCTATGACCCAAGGGACAGCCCAAAGAAAAACATTCAGTACTTC. Translating gives CASTLYDPRDSPKKNIQYF.